The entry below gives a single TCR beta chain sequence along with its context. V lost 5 bases to trimming and J lost 2 bases, with 12 bases between them. CDR1 is SNHLY, CDR2 FYNNEI, per germline. The CDR3 is 14 residues long. The sample belongs to a study of shared clonotypes between healthy human individuals. Sequencing used immunoSEQ multiplex PCR; TCRdb keeps in-frame clones, though not all of them. Of about 450,000 clones listed, 79% are singletons. The receptor was derived from a woman in her thirties or forties in good health. Some clones in this sample may be carry-over from other donors' samples. The chain links TRBV2 to TRBJ1-2, with D possibly matching TRBD1 (6 bases). The sample was PBMCs. The CDR3 DNA reads as TGTGCCAGCAGTCAAGAGGGGACAAACTATGGCTACACCTTC. Amino acids: CASSQEGTNYGYTF.